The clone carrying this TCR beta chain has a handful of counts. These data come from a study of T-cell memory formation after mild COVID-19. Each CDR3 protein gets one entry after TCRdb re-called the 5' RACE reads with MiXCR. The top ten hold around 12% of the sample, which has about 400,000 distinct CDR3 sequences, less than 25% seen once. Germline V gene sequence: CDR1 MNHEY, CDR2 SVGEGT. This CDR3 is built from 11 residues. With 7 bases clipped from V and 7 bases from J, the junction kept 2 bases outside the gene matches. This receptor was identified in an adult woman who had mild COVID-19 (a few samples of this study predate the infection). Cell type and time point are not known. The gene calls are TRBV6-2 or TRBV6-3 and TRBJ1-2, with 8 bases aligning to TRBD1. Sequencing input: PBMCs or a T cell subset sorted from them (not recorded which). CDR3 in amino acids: CASTDRVGYTF. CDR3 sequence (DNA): TGTGCCAGCACGGACAGGGTTGGCTACACCTTC.